Following are 2 T cell receptor beta chains from one sample sequenced in a study of T cells in Graves' hyperthyroidism and ophthalmopathy. The source material, RNA transcripts, was used to amplify TCR beta CDR3 regions. The HTBI primer set served for first-round RT-PCR of the TCR CDR3. TCRdb reanalysed the multiplex PCR reads using MiXCR and keeps one entry per CDR3 protein. The profile shows hundreds of thousands of distinct CDR3 sequences, 18% of them singletons. Sample: blood. The receptors originated from a woman aged 45 to 65 with Graves' hyperthyroidism that later progressed to Graves' ophthalmopathy.

This clonotype was picked up a small number of times. This chain uses TRBV12-3 or TRBV12-4 with TRBJ2-3, with D perhaps matching TRBD2 (6 bases). The CDR3 loop spans 14 amino acids. V was pared by 11 bases and J by 2 bases, with 17 bases between. CDR3 region: CAGSRRGDTDTQYF. The CDR3 nucleotides read TGTGCCGGTTCGCGGCGGGGCGACACAGATACGCAGTATTTT.

The V call is TRBV9, the J call TRBJ1-2; 10 nucleotides agree with TRBD1. Trimming cost V 4 bases and J 7 bases; bases outside gene matches: 10. This CDR3 spans 15 amino acids. Per the germline V gene, CDR1 is SGDLS and CDR2 is YYNGEE. The CDR3 sequence: CASSPAGQGTSGYTF. CDR3 DNA: TGTGCCAGCAGCCCGGCGGGACAGGGGACTTCTGGCTACACCTTC.